The T cell receptor (beta chain) described here comes from a study of T cell clonality in common variable immunodeficiency. CVID and control samples used equivalent genomic DNA input. Generated by immunoSEQ multiplex PCR, the TCRdb table keeps only in-frame clones and is missing some. The sample includes 25,000 to 30,000 clones, none of them occurring once. Germline V gene lookup returns CDR1 PRHDT and CDR2 FYEKMQ (reference sequence). V lost 5 bases and J 4 bases, leaving 15 bases between the germline ends. The CDR3 covers 15 residues. General observations from the study: Reportedly, TCR beta sequences from common variable immunodeficiency showed fewer deletions and N-nucleotide insertions.

Worth noting for this clone: Its specificity is not known. Coverage ceases 3 residues before the CDR3 finishes, and the germline J gene fills in the end.

The receptor's source is a human donor with common variable immunodeficiency. The J gene is TRBJ1-3, the V gene TRBV13, with D tentatively TRBD1 (5 bases). Sequenced input: peripheral blood mononuclear cells. Incomplete CDR3 DNA: TGTGCCAGCAGCGATGGGACTCGTCAAGGAAACACC. It is translated as CASSDGTRQGNT. The whole CDR3 sequence reads CASSDGTRQGNTIYF. Full variable domain (remainder filled in from reference TRBV13 and TRBJ1-3): AAGVIQSPRHLIKEKRETATLKCYPIPRHDTVYWYQQGPGQDPQFLISFYEKMQSDKGSIPDRFSAQQFSDYHSELNMSSLELGDSALYFCASSDGTRQGNTIYFGEGSWLTVV.